These T cell receptor beta chains were read from a single sample in a study of cytomegalovirus exposure and HLA in healthy donors. Generated by immunoSEQ multiplex PCR, the TCRdb table keeps only in-frame clones and is missing some. The sample consists of approximately 110,000 clones, about 78% of them appearing once. The sample comprised PBMCs. Receptors were obtained from a woman aged 25 to 39 in good health and CMV-seropositive. CDR3s include the opening cysteine and the closing phenylalanine or tryptophan. D genes are given only for firm matches. Size tells how often a clone was seen (once, few, many) or the class of an expanded clone, and some rows leave it out.

d_gene,v_gene,j_gene,abundance,len,CDR3nt,CDR3aa
NA,TRBV6-6,TRBJ1-1,NA,12,TGTGCCAGCAGTTACACGGACAGTGAAGCTTTCTTT,CASSYTDSEAFF
NA,TRBV5-1,TRBJ2-3,NA,14,TGCGCCAGCAGCGGAGGACAGAGCACAGATACGCAGTATTTT,CASSGGQSTDTQYF
NA,TRBV29-1,TRBJ2-3,NA,11,TGCAGCGTTTCGTACACAGATACGCAGTATTTT,CSVSYTDTQYF
TRBD2,TRBV7-9,TRBJ2-1,few,16,TGTGCCAGCAGCCGGGGACTAGCGGGAGAGTACAATGAGCAGTTCTTC,CASSRGLAGEYNEQFF
NA,TRBV18,TRBJ2-5,few,14,TGTGCCAGCTCACCTCCGAACCAGGGGGAGACCCAGTACTTC,CASSPPNQGETQYF
TRBD2,TRBV7-9,TRBJ2-3,NA,16,TGTGCCAGCAGCCCCGGGACTAGCGGGATGTTGAATACGCAGTATTTT,CASSPGTSGMLNTQYF
TRBD1,TRBV19,TRBJ2-1,few,15,TGTGCCAGCCACCCGGGACAGGTTTATAACAATGAGCAGTTCTTC,CASHPGQVYNNEQFF
NA,TRBV10-3,TRBJ1-1,NA,14,TGTGCCATCAGGGCCGGACAGATGAACACTGAAGCTTTCTTT,CAIRAGQMNTEAFF
TRBD1,TRBV7-2,TRBJ2-4,NA,16,TGTGCCAGCAGCGTGTCCGGGACAGTAGCCAAAAACATTCAGTACTTC,CASSVSGTVAKNIQYF
NA,TRBV5-1,TRBJ2-5,few,13,TGCGCCAGCAGCTTGGGAGGAGGAGAGACCCAGTACTTC,CASSLGGGETQYF
NA,TRBV30,TRBJ2-3,NA,14,TGTGCCTGGAAACGGGTATTGTACACAGATACGCAGTATTTT,CAWKRVLYTDTQYF
NA,TRBV29-1,TRBJ2-2,NA,14,TGCAGCGCAAGTCCAGGGGTGAACACCGGGGAGCTGTTTTTT,CSASPGVNTGELFF
TRBD1,TRBV5-5,TRBJ1-5,NA,15,TGTGCCAGCAGCTTGACAGGGGTGGGCAATCAGCCCCAGCATTTT,CASSLTGVGNQPQHF
NA,TRBV5-4,TRBJ1-2,NA,15,TGTGCCAGCAGCCCAACGGGGGGAGGGGCGGCTGGCTACACCTTC,CASSPTGGGAAGYTF
TRBD2,TRBV6-5,TRBJ2-5,NA,15,TGTGCCAGCAGTCCAGGACTAGCGGCGTTGGAGACCCAGTACTTC,CASSPGLAALETQYF
NA,TRBV7-9,TRBJ1-1,NA,11,TGTGCCAGCACCTGGGAGACTGAAGCTTTCTTT,CASTWETEAFF
NA,TRBV2,TRBJ1-6,NA,14,TGTGCCAACACAGGAACCCCCGGTAATTCACCCCTCCACTTT,CANTGTPGNSPLHF
NA,TRBV13,TRBJ2-5,NA,17,TGTGCCAGCAGCTTAATATTATCCGATCGGGGAATAGAGACCCAGTACTTC,CASSLILSDRGIETQYF
NA,TRBV30,TRBJ1-5,NA,13,TGTGCCTGGAGTGACGAGTCCAATCAGCCCCAGCATTTT,CAWSDESNQPQHF
TRBD1,TRBV11-3,TRBJ2-5,NA,15,TGTGCCAGCAGCCCCACGGGACAGAGACAAGAGACCCAGTACTTC,CASSPTGQRQETQYF
TRBD1,TRBV25-1,TRBJ2-3,NA,14,TGTGCCAGCAGTCCGGGACAGGGACAAGATACGCAGTATTTT,CASSPGQGQDTQYF
TRBD1,TRBV7-8,TRBJ1-2,once,15,TGTGCCAGCAGCCATAGGGACAGACTACGCTATGGCTACACCTTC,CASSHRDRLRYGYTF
NA,TRBV11-1,TRBJ2-2,few,13,TGTGCCAGCAGCTTACGGGTTGGCGGGGAGCTGTTTTTT,CASSLRVGGELFF
TRBD2,TRBV28,TRBJ2-7,NA,15,TGTGCCAGCAGTTTAAAGACTAGCGGATCCTACGAGCAGTACTTC,CASSLKTSGSYEQYF
NA,TRBV29-1,TRBJ2-1,NA,11,TGCAGCTTAAGACTCCCCAATGAGCAGTTCTTC,CSLRLPNEQFF
NA,TRBV7-9,TRBJ2-3,few,13,TGTGCCAGCAGCTTCGGGAGCACAGATACGCAGTATTTT,CASSFGSTDTQYF
TRBD1,TRBV5-1,TRBJ2-5,few,15,TGCGCCAGCAGCTCAGGGACAGCCAACCAAGAGACCCAGTACTTC,CASSSGTANQETQYF
NA,TRBV7-9,TRBJ1-1,NA,12,TGTGCCAGGGATGCCCCCGGGACAGAAGCTTTCTTT,CARDAPGTEAFF